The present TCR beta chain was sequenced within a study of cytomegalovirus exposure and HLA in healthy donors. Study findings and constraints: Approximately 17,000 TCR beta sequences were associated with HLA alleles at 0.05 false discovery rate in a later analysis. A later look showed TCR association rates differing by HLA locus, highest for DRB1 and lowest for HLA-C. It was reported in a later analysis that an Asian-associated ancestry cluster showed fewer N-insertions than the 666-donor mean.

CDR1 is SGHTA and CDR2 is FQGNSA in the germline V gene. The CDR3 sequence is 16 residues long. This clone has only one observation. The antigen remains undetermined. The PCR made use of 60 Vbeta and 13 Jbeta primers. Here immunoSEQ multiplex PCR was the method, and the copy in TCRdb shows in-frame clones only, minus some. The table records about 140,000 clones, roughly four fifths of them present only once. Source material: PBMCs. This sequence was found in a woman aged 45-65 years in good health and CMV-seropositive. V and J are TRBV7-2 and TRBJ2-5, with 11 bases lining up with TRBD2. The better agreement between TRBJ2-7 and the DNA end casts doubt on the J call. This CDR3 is CASSPLGTSGRSEQYF. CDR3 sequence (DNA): TGTGCCAGCAGCCCCCTTGGGACTAGCGGTAGGTCCGAGCAGTACTTC.